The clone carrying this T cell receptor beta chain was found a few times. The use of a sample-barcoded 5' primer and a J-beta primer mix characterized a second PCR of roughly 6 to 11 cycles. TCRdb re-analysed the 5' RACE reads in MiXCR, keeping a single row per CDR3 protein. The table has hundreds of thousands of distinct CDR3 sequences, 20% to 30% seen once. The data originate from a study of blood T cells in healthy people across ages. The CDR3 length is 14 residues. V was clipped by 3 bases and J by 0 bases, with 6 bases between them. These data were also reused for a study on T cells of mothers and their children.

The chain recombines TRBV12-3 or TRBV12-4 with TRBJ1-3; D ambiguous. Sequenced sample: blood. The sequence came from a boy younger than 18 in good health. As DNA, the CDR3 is TGTGCCAGCAGTTTCGCGTCCTCTGGAAACACCATATATTTT. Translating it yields CASSFASSGNTIYF.